This T cell receptor beta chain was profiled in a study of blood T cell repertoires in COVID-19. Germline V CDR1 and CDR2: MNHEY, SMNVEV (reference sequence). The CDR3 is made up of 14 amino acids. V shed 7 bases and J shed 6 bases, with 16 bases lying between them. Per the study methods: For nucleated cells, counts were estimated from reference gene primer amplification. Libraries were prepared by immunoSEQ multiplex PCR; TCRdb keeps only in-frame clonotypes and omits some of them. D and trimming come from the DNA, and the V and J calls and clone size come from that table. The data show roughly 38,000 clones, 86% seen once.

The chain links TRBV27 to TRBJ1-5; possibly TRBD1 for D (6 bases). Input material: peripheral blood. The sequence was collected from a man aged 65-85 years with acute or convalescent COVID-19. The CDR3: CASTDVPGAQPQHF. The CDR3, as DNA: TGTGCCAGCACCGATGTTCCAGGGGCTCAGCCCCAGCATTTT.